Below, 24 T cell receptor beta chains from the same sample are listed, as sequenced in a study of shared clonotypes between healthy human individuals. Naive CD8 cells, CD45RO-negative and positively selected for CCR7, excluded terminally differentiated effector memory CD45RA+ cells. Clones were read by immunoSEQ multiplex PCR, and TCRdb kept only the in-frame ones, dropping some. The sample carries about 2.1 million clones, roughly 95% recorded once. The specimen sequenced was naive CD8+ T cells from PBMCs. The receptors come from a man aged 18 to 35 in good health. Some clones in this sample may be carry-over from other donors' samples.

This clone appeared a single time. V usage is TRBV19 and J usage is TRBJ2-7; the D gene is possibly TRBD1 (5 bases). This CDR3 comprises 13 residues. Per germline, CDR1 LNHDA and CDR2 SQIVND (reference sequence). The germline V and J ends were trimmed by 5 bases and 5 bases, with 13 bases remaining between them. The CDR3 loop is CASSQGPGDEQYF. The CDR3 region has the DNA TGTGCCAGTAGTCAGGGCCCCGGCGACGAGCAGTACTTC.

The chain is built from TRBV29-1 and TRBJ2-1; the D call may be TRBD1 or TRBD2 (6 bases each). Trimming removed 4 bases at V and 9 bases at J, with 16 bases between. The germline CDR1 and CDR2 sequences are SQVTM and ANQGSEA. CDR3 length: 13 residues. CDR3 protein: CSVVVGGTGEQFF. CDR3 sequence (DNA): TGCAGCGTTGTAGTAGGGGGGACTGGTGAGCAGTTCTTC.

V usage is TRBV5-1 and J usage is TRBJ2-7; 9 nucleotides line up with TRBD2. Germline CDR1 is SGHRS and CDR2 is YFSETQ. V was clipped by 4 bases and J by 0 bases; unmatched bases: 5. This CDR3 has 15 amino acids. The chain's CDR3 is CASSPASGNSYEQYF. The DNA of the CDR3 is TGCGCCAGCAGCCCTGCTAGCGGGAACTCCTACGAGCAGTACTTC.

The genes are TRBV7-9 and TRBJ2-1; D is possibly TRBD1 or TRBD2 (6 bases each). CDR3 length equals 14 residues. Germline V CDR1 and CDR2: SEHNR, FQNEAQ (reference sequence). V lost 11 bases to trimming and J lost 9 bases, with 23 bases between them. Here the CDR3 reads CAASPPNREVEQFF. The CDR3 DNA follows: TGTGCCGCGTCCCCTCCGAACAGGGAGGTTGAGCAGTTCTTC.

To note about this clone: The sample contains more than one DNA sequence encoding this CDR3. The chain couples TRBV5-1 to TRBJ2-7; D tentatively reads TRBD1 or TRBD2 (5 bases each). Trimming shortened V by 2 bases and J by 2 bases, and 11 bases separated the two germline ends. The CDR3 has 14 amino acids. CDR1 is SGHRS, CDR2 YFSETQ, per germline. CDR3 amino acids: CASSLGTGPYEQYF. CDR3 sequence (DNA): TGCGCCAGCAGCTTAGGGACGGGACCCTACGAGCAGTACTTC.

The rearrangement uses TRBV10-3 and TRBJ2-7; the D gene is possibly TRBD2 (5 bases). The CDR3 has 14 residues. V was pared by 5 bases and J by 3 bases, with 14 bases between. CDR1 and CDR2 (germline): ENHRY, SYGVKD. The CDR3 DNA reads as TGTGCCATCAGTCTCAGACTACTTCTCTACGAGCAGTACTTC. Translation: CAISLRLLLYEQYF.

This clone appeared once. The chain joins TRBV7-9 to TRBJ2-1; D not resolved. The V end was cut by 3 bases, the J end by 0 bases, with 12 bases between. This CDR3 region has 16 residues. The germline gives CDR1 SEHNR, CDR2 FQNEAQ (reference sequence). The CDR3 reads CASSFPAGVSYNEQFF. Here the CDR3 DNA reads TGTGCCAGCAGCTTCCCGGCCGGAGTCTCCTACAATGAGCAGTTCTTC.

The chain couples TRBV30 to TRBJ2-2; D possibly uses TRBD1 or TRBD2 (6 bases each). Trimming cost V 4 bases and J 3 bases, with 24 bases left between them. The CDR3 runs 18 residues. CDR1 is GTSNPN and CDR2 is SVGIG in the germline V gene (reference sequence). The CDR3 protein is CAWTGPGRAGDYTGELFF. The CDR3, as DNA: TGTGCCTGGACTGGTCCGGGAAGGGCAGGGGACTACACCGGGGAGCTGTTTTTT.

Note on this clone: This specimen includes other DNA sequences encoding the same CDR3. The V and J genes are TRBV10-1 and TRBJ2-2; 7 positions agree with TRBD2. The V segment lost 8 bases and the J segment 4 bases; nucleotides outside the gene matches: 7. The CDR3 loop spans 14 amino acids. Germline V gene data show CDR1 as WNHNN and CDR2 as SYGVQD (reference sequence). The CDR3 spells CASSESGGTGELFF. In nucleotides, the CDR3 is TGCGCCAGCTCCGAGTCGGGGGGCACCGGGGAGCTGTTTTTT.

The chain couples TRBV27 to TRBJ2-7; D is ambiguous. Trimming took off 5 bases at V and 2 bases at J, with 7 bases between the two ends. Germline V lookup: CDR1 MNHEY, CDR2 SMNVEV (reference sequence). The CDR3 contains 12 residues. The CDR3 DNA reads TGTGCCAGCAGTACACGAGCCTACGAGCAGTACTTC. Protein product: CASSTRAYEQYF.

The CDR3 region is CASTGDGGEETQYF. In nucleotides, the CDR3 is TGTGCCAGTACAGGAGATGGGGGGGAAGAGACCCAGTACTTC. The chain couples TRBV19 to TRBJ2-5; TRBD2 matches at 7 bases. This CDR3 comprises 14 residues. The germline CDR1 and CDR2 sequences are LNHDA and SQIVND (reference sequence). J was trimmed by 3 bases and V by 7 bases; bases with no gene match: 8.

The rearrangement links TRBV28 to TRBJ2-5, with a tentative D call TRBD2 (6 bases). The germline V gene encodes CDR1 MDHEN and CDR2 SYDVKM. Trimming left V 2 bases short and J 5 bases short, with 18 bases between. The CDR3 runs to 16 residues. The CDR3 protein is CASSLATEGLEETQYF. CDR3 nucleotide sequence: TGTGCCAGCAGTTTAGCTACGGAGGGATTGGAGGAGACCCAGTACTTC.

This clone is a singleton in its sample. The chain couples TRBV6-6 to TRBJ2-4; D is possibly TRBD1 (6 bases). The CDR3 runs to 15 residues. Trimming removed 0 bases from V and 6 bases from J, with 12 bases in between. Germline assignment: CDR1 MNHNY and CDR2 SVGAGI (reference sequence). The CDR3 DNA reads TGTGCCAGCAGTTACTCAGGACAGAGGGGAAACATTCAGTACTTC. It translates to CASSYSGQRGNIQYF.

This chain joins TRBV4-3 and TRBJ2-3; 9 nucleotides line up with TRBD2. The CDR3 totals 15 residues. CDR1 and CDR2 from the germline V gene are LGHNA and YSLEER. The V segment lost 3 bases and the J segment 1 base; nucleotides outside the gene matches: 2. CDR3 sequence (DNA): TGCGCCAGCAGCCACTCTAGCGGGGGCACAGATACGCAGTATTTT. It codes for CASSHSSGGTDTQYF.

The chain joins TRBV9 to TRBJ2-1, with 11 bases lining up with TRBD2. V gave up 0 bases and J gave up 7 bases; unmatched junction bases: 6. The germline V gene has CDR1 SGDLS and CDR2 YYNGEE. The length of the CDR3 is 16 residues. DNA of the CDR3: TGTGCCAGCAGCGTAGGACTAGCGGGACCTTTTAATGAGCAGTTCTTC. Translating it yields CASSVGLAGPFNEQFF.

J is TRBJ1-2 and V is TRBV27; TRBD1 matches 7 bases. Germline V gives CDR1 MNHEY, CDR2 SMNVEV (reference sequence). CDR3 length: 16 amino acids. Trimming at V came to 7 bases and at J to 3 bases, leaving 14 bases not matched to a gene. CDR3 sequence: CASTPMGGGVDYGYTF. DNA of the CDR3: TGTGCCAGCACTCCAATGGGAGGGGGCGTCGACTATGGCTACACCTTC.

V and J are TRBV27 and TRBJ2-7; 10 bases fit TRBD1. Trimming took 4 bases from V and 6 from J; bases not matched to a gene: 6. Germline V gene lookup returns CDR1 MNHEY and CDR2 SMNVEV (reference sequence). The CDR3 is 14 residues long. The CDR3 loop reads CASSWGQGPSEQYF. In DNA form, the CDR3 reads TGTGCCAGCAGTTGGGGACAGGGGCCGTCCGAGCAGTACTTC.

V usage is TRBV16 and J usage is TRBJ1-1; D remains ambiguous. The V and J ends lost 3 bases and 1 base respectively, with 12 bases between them. The CDR3 has 15 residues. Germline V lookup: CDR1 KGHSY, CDR2 FQNENV. The CDR3 reads CASSHRANENTEAFF. The CDR3 DNA reads as TGTGCCAGCAGCCATCGGGCGAACGAGAACACTGAAGCTTTCTTT.

The chain links TRBV5-1 to TRBJ2-7, with 8 bases identical to TRBD2. V shed 4 bases, J shed 2 bases, and the junction held 5 bases outside the gene matches. CDR3 length: 14 residues. Germline V gene data show CDR1 as SGHRS and CDR2 as YFSETQ. This chain's CDR3 is CASSEEGLAYEQYF. CDR3 DNA sequence: TGCGCCAGCAGCGAGGAGGGACTAGCCTACGAGCAGTACTTC.

This CDR3 is CASSEGRLGGNEQFF. The CDR3 DNA reads as TGTGCCAGCAGTGAAGGTAGGCTAGGTGGGAATGAGCAGTTCTTC. The genes are TRBV2 and TRBJ2-1; D is ambiguous. The germline V gene encodes CDR1 SNHLY and CDR2 FYNNEI. This CDR3 is built from 15 residues. Trimming removed 1 base from V and 7 bases from J, with 14 bases in between.

The gene calls are TRBV28 and TRBJ2-7, with D possibly TRBD1 on 5 matching bases. CDR1 and CDR2 from the germline V gene are MDHEN and SYDVKM. Deletions cut 5 bases from V and 7 bases from J, with 27 bases between. The CDR3 runs to 17 residues. The CDR3 bases are TGTGCCAGCAGTATACTCTTAGCTAGGGGTGCGGTGGGGGAGCAGTACTTC. Translation gives CASSILLARGAVGEQYF.

V and J are TRBV29-1 and TRBJ2-3; the D gene is possibly TRBD2 (6 bases). V lost 0 bases to trimming and J lost 3 bases, with 13 bases between them. This CDR3 comprises 15 residues. In germline, CDR1 is SQVTM, CDR2 ANQGSEA. The CDR3 spells CSVEDGGFGTDTQYF. DNA for the CDR3: TGCAGCGTTGAAGATGGGGGGTTTGGGACAGATACGCAGTATTTT.

V is TRBV7-9 and J is TRBJ2-7; the D gene is possibly TRBD2 (5 bases). The CDR3 has 15 amino acids. Germline CDR1 reads SEHNR; CDR2 reads FQNEAQ (reference sequence). Trimming took 5 bases from V and 3 from J, leaving 17 bases between them. The DNA for the CDR3 is TGTGCCAGCAGCCAGGCCCGGGGAGTAAACTACGAGCAGTACTTC. As protein: CASSQARGVNYEQYF.

The chain has TRBV7-2 and TRBJ2-2; TRBD1 might be the D (5 bases). The V gene's germline CDR1 is SGHTA and CDR2 FQGNSA. The V end was cut by 8 bases, the J end by 6 bases, with 22 bases between. The CDR3 has 16 amino acids. CDR3 in amino acids: CASRVSGSRTAGELFF. For the CDR3, the DNA is TGTGCCAGCCGAGTCTCAGGGTCGCGTACAGCCGGGGAGCTGTTTTTT.